The clone carrying this T cell receptor beta chain has a single count. The data belong to a study of blood T cell repertoires in COVID-19. Looking at the study overall: PBMCs, B-cell-depleted T cells, or T cells provided the cDNA or gDNA that made up the material.

Seattle patients were enrolled during active infection and followed longitudinally. In the source study's methods: Estimation of nucleated cell counts was performed using reference gene primer amplification. Repertoires were generated with immunoSEQ multiplex PCR, while TCRdb's copy carries only in-frame clones and drops some. The DNA gave D and trimming, while V, J and clone size come from that table. The sample includes about 290,000 clones, roughly 86% of them seen just once. Sequencing was done on a sample of peripheral blood. This receptor was obtained from a woman younger than 45 with COVID-19, enrolled during active disease.

The CDR3 DNA follows: TGTGCCAGCAGTTTATTTTCGGGCAATGAGCAGTTCTTC. Translating it yields CASSLFSGNEQFF. The chain carries TRBV12-3 or TRBV12-4 and TRBJ2-1; D is ambiguous. The CDR3 is 13 amino acids. V was shortened by 2 bases and J by 6 bases, with 8 bases between the two germline ends.